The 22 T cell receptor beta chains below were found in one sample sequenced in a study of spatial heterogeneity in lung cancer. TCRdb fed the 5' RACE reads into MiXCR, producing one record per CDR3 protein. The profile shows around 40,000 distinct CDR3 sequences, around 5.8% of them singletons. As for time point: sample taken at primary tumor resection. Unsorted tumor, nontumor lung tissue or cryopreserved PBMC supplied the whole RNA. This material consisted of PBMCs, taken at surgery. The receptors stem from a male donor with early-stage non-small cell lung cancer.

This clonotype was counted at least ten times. The CDR3 reads CSASGPQGGTDTQYF. DNA for the CDR3: TGCAGTGCCAGTGGACCACAGGGGGGCACAGATACGCAGTATTTT. The chain joins TRBV20-1 to TRBJ2-3, with 8 nucleotides matching TRBD1. From germline, CDR1 is DFQATT and CDR2 SNEGSKA (reference sequence). J was trimmed by 1 base and V by 6 bases; bases with no gene match: 9. The CDR3 has 15 amino acids.

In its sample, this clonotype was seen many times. The CDR3 nucleotides read TGTGCCAGCAGCTTACCCTTGAAGACTGACTTGGATTCACCCCTCCACTTT. This translates into CASSLPLKTDLDSPLHF. The rearrangement joins TRBV11-2 to TRBJ1-6; D is unclear. The germline CDR1 and CDR2 sequences are SGHAT and FQNNGV. V was cut by 2 bases and J by 8 bases, with 19 bases left in between. The CDR3 is 17 residues long.

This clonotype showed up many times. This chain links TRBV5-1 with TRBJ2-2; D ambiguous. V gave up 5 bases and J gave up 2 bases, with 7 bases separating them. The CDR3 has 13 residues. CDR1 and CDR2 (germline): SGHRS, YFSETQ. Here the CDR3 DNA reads TGCGCCAGCAGTGGACCCAACACCGGGGAGCTGTTTTTT. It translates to CASSGPNTGELFF.

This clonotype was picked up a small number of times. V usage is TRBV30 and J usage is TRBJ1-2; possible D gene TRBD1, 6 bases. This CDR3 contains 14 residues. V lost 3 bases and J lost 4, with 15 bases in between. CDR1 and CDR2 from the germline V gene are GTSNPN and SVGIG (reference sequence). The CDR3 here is CAWRRLKDSYGYTF. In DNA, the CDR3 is TGTGCCTGGAGAAGGCTAAAGGACAGCTATGGCTACACCTTC. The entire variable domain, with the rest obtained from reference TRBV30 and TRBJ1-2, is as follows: SQTIHQWPATLVQPVGSPLSLECTVEGTSNPNLYWYRQAAGRGLQLLFYSVGIGQISSEVPQNLSASRPQDRQFILSSKKLLLSDSGFYLCAWRRLKDSYGYTFGSGTRLTVV.

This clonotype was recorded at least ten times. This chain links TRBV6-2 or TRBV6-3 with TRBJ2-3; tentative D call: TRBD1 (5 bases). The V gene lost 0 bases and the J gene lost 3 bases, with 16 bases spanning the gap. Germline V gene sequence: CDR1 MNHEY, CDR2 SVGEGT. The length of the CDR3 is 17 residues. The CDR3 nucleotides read TGTGCCAGCAGTTACTCACCATCTCACAGGCAAACAGATACGCAGTATTTT. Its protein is CASSYSPSHRQTDTQYF.

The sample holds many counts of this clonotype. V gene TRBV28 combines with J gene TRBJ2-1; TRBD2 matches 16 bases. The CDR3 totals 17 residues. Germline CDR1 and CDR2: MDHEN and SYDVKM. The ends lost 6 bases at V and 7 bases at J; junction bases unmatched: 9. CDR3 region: CASRRGLAGGPRNEQFF. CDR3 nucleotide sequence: TGTGCCAGCAGGCGGGGACTAGCGGGGGGGCCGAGGAATGAGCAGTTCTTC.

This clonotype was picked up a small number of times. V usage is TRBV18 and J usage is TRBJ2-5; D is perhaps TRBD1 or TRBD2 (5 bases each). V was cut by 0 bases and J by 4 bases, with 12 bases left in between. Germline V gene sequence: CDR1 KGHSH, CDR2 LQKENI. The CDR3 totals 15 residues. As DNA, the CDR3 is TGTGCCAGCTCACCACCGGGGCCAGGAGGAGAGACCCAGTACTTC. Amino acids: CASSPPGPGGETQYF.

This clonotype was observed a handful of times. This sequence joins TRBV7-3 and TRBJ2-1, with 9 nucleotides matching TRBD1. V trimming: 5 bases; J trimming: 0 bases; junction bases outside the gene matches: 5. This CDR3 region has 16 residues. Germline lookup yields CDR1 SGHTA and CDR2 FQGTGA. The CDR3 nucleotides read TGTGCCAGCAGCCCACAGGGGGCTGGCTCCTACAATGAGCAGTTCTTC. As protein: CASSPQGAGSYNEQFF.

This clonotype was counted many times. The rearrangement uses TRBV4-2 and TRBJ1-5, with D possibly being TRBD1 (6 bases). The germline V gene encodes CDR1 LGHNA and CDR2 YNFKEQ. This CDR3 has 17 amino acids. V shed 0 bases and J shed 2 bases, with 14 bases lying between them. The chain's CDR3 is CASSQDLGGAGNQPQHF. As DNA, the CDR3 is TGTGCCAGCAGCCAAGATTTGGGGGGCGCGGGCAATCAGCCCCAGCATTTT.

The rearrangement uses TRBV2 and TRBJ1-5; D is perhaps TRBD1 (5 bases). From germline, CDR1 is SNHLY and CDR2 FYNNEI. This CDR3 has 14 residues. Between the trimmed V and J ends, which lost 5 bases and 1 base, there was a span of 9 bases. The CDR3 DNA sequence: TGTGCCAGCAGTCTCAGGGAAAGCAATCAGCCCCAGCATTTT. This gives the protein CASSLRESNQPQHF.

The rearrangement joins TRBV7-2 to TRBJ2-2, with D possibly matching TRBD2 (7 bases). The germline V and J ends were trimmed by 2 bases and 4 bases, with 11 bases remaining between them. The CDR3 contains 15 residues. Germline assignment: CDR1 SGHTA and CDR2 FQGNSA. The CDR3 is CASSLRGASTGELFF. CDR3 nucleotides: TGTGCCAGCAGCTTACGGGGGGCGAGCACCGGGGAGCTGTTTTTT.

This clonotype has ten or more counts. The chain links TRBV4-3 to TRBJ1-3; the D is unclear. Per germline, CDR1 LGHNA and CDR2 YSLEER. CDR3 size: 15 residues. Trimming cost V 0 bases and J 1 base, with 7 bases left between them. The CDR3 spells CASSQDLGSGNTIYF. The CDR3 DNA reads TGCGCCAGCAGCCAAGATCTGGGATCTGGAAACACCATATATTTT.

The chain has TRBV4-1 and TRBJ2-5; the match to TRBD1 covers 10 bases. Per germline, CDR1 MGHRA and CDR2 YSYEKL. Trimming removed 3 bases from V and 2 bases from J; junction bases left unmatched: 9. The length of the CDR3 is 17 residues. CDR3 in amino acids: CASSQRGQGRNQETQYF. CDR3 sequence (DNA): TGCGCCAGCAGCCAGAGGGGACAGGGGCGAAATCAAGAGACCCAGTACTTC.

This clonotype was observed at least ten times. This CDR3 reads CASSYRGQGSDTQYF. The CDR3, as DNA: TGTGCCAGCAGTTACAGGGGACAGGGGTCAGATACGCAGTATTTT. The V gene is TRBV6-2 or TRBV6-3, the J gene TRBJ2-3; 10 bases are shared with TRBD1. The trim removed 2 bases at V and 4 bases at J, leaving 3 bases unmatched. Germline lookup yields CDR1 MNHEY and CDR2 SVGEGT. The CDR3 spans 15 residues.

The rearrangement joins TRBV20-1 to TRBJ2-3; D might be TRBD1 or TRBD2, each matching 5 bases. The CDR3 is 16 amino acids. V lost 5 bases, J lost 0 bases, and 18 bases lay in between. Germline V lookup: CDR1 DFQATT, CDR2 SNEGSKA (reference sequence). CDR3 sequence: CSALRLIGASTDTQYF. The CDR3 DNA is TGCAGTGCTCTTCGACTGATCGGGGCTAGCACAGATACGCAGTATTTT.

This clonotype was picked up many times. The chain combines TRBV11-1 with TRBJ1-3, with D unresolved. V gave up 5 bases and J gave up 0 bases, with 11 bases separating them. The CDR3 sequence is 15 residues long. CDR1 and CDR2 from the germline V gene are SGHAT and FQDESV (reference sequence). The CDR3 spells CASSLARSSGNTIYF. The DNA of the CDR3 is TGTGCCAGCAGCCTCGCCAGGAGCTCTGGAAACACCATATATTTT.

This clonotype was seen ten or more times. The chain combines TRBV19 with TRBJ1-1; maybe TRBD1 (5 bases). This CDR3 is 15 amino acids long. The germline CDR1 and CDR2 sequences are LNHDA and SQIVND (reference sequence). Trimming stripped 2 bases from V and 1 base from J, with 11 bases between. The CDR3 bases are TGTGCCAGTAGTATAACCGGCAGGGCGAACACTGAAGCTTTCTTT. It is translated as CASSITGRANTEAFF.

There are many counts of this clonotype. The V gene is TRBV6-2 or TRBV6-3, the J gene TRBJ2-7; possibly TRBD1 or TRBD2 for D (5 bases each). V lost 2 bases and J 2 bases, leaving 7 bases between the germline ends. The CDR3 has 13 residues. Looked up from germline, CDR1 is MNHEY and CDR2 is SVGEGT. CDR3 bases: TGTGCCAGCAGTTACGAGGGGACCTACGAGCAGTACTTC. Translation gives CASSYEGTYEQYF.

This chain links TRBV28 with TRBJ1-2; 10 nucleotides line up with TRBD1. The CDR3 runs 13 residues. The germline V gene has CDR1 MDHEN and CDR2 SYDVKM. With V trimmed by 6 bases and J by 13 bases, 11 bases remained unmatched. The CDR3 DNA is TGTGCCAGCAGGGTATCCGGGACAGGGGTTCTCACCTTC. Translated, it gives CASRVSGTGVLTF.

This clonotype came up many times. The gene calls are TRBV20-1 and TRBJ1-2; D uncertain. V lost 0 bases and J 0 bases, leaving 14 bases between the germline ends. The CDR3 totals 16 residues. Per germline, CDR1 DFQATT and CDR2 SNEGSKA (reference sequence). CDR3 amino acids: CSARDFQSPPNYGYTF. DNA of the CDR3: TGCAGTGCTAGAGATTTCCAGTCGCCGCCTAACTATGGCTACACCTTC.

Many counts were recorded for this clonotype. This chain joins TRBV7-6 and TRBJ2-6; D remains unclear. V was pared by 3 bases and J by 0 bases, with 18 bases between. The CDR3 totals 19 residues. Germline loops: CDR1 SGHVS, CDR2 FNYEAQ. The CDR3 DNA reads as TGTGCCAGCAGCTTGGTCCCCAGGATATCGCCCTCTGGGGCCAACGTCCTGACTTTC. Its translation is CASSLVPRISPSGANVLTF.

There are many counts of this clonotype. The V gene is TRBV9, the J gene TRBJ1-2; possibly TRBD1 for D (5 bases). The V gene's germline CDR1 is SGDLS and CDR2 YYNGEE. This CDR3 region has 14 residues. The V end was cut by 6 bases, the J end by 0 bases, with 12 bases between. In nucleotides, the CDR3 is TGTGCCAGCACCAGGGAGACACCTAACTATGGCTACACCTTC. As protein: CASTRETPNYGYTF.